The present entry profiles one TCR beta chain with its context. Its target is not known. V was trimmed by 1 base and J by 1 base, leaving 11 bases between them. Germline CDR1 is MGHRA and CDR2 is YSYEKL. The CDR3 loop spans 16 amino acids. The data belong to a study of a mutant IDH1 vaccine in newly diagnosed glioma. Using immunoSEQ multiplex PCR, the repertoire was profiled, and TCRdb retains in-frame clones only, with some absent. The sample holds fewer than 35,000 clones, roughly 90% seen once. Time point denoted: week 11, during vaccination. The investigators gave 300 ug of mutant IDH1 20-mer peptide in each vaccine dose, together with topical imiquimod.

This clonotype originated in a man younger than 30 with glioma. The chain carries TRBV4-1 and TRBJ2-1; D call uncertain. This specimen was PBMCs, taken from a glioma patient whose treatment included an IDH1 peptide vaccine. Here the CDR3 reads CASSQVDLVSYNEQFF. As DNA, the CDR3 is TGCGCCAGCAGCCAAGTGGATCTAGTTTCCTACAATGAGCAGTTCTTC.